Included here is one T cell receptor (beta chain) sequence, with context. The target antigen is unknown. Trimming removed 11 bases from V and 1 base from J, with 14 bases in between. The length of the CDR3 is 13 residues. This entry belongs to a study of cytomegalovirus exposure and HLA in healthy donors. On the study more broadly: A data release that came early held some 79 million unique TCRs from HLA-typed donors. Across around 400 genotyped donors, 65% to 90% landed in the Caucasian-associated ancestry cluster.

Primers included in the PCR were 60 Vbeta and 13 Jbeta primers. The protocol was immunoSEQ multiplex PCR, while the TCRdb copy is restricted to in-frame clones and leaves out a portion. The sample contains around 100,000 clones, 70% to 85% of which appear only once. Study findings and constraints: Researchers reported in a later analysis that a missense DCLRE1C variant was tied to TCR beta V- and J-gene trimming.

The sample consisted of PBMCs. This TCR was recovered from a woman in her thirties or forties in good health and CMV-seropositive. This chain connects TRBV23-1 to TRBJ1-1, with D possibly being TRBD1 (6 bases). TRBV23-1 qualifies as an ORF whose function is uncertain. CDR3 bases: TGCGCCTCGCGAGACAGGCCGAACACTGAAGCTTTCTTT. This encodes CASRDRPNTEAFF.